A single sample gave rise to the 28 T cell receptor beta chains below, sequenced in a study of early T cells in non-severe SARS-CoV-2 infection. MiXCR was run by TCRdb on the 5' RACE reads, yielding one entry per CDR3 protein. The profile shows tens of thousands of distinct CDR3 sequences, approximately 13% of them singletons. Input material: whole blood. All receptors derive from an adult who was a healthcare worker with PCR-confirmed SARS-CoV-2 infection or an uninfected control (not recorded which).

The gene calls are TRBV20-1 and TRBJ1-4; D unclear. The ends were cut back, 0 bases at V and 13 bases at J, with 18 bases in the middle. Germline CDR1 reads DFQATT; CDR2 reads SNEGSKA (reference sequence). This CDR3 spans 14 amino acids. Written as DNA, the CDR3 is TGCAGTGCTAGAGATGACGGGCAGACGCGAGGACTGTTTTTT. This sequence encodes CSARDDGQTRGLFF.

This clonotype showed up just a few times. J is TRBJ2-1 and V is TRBV7-7; D ambiguous. The CDR3 loop spans 13 amino acids. Germline V gives CDR1 SSHAT, CDR2 FNYEAQ (reference sequence). V was pared by 3 bases and J by 9 bases, with 12 bases between. This CDR3 reads CASSLGGAIEQFF. In nucleotides, the CDR3 is TGTGCCAGCAGCTTGGGCGGAGCTATTGAGCAGTTCTTC.

The chain couples TRBV12-3 or TRBV12-4 to TRBJ1-4; TRBD1 might be the D (6 bases). Trimming pared 2 bases from V and 4 bases from J, leaving 8 bases between. The CDR3 runs to 14 residues. The CDR3 protein is CASSLTQGNEKLFF. In DNA form, the CDR3 reads TGTGCCAGCAGTTTAACACAGGGTAATGAAAAACTGTTTTTT.

The chain has TRBV2 and TRBJ2-1, with TRBD2 matching 8 bases. V shed 6 bases and J 4 bases; nucleotides not matched to a gene: 8. Germline loops: CDR1 SNHLY, CDR2 FYNNEI. The CDR3 runs to 15 residues. CDR3 region: CASRGTSGQYNEQFF. The CDR3 nucleotides read TGTGCCAGCAGGGGAACTAGCGGCCAATACAATGAGCAGTTCTTC. Full variable domain (missing parts from reference TRBV2 and TRBJ2-1): EPEVTQTPSHQVTQMGQEVILRCVPISNHLYFYWYRQILGQKVEFLVSFYNNEISEKSEIFDDQFSVERPDGSNFTLKIRSTKLEDSAMYFCASRGTSGQYNEQFFGPGTRLTVL.

This clonotype was detected only a few times. This rearrangement joins TRBV29-1 to TRBJ2-1, with TRBD2 matching 14 bases. The CDR3 is 15 amino acids. Germline CDR1 reads SQVTM; CDR2 reads ANQGSEA. V shed 5 bases, J shed 7 bases, and the junction held 7 bases outside the gene matches. The CDR3 here is CSVTRLAGGRNEQFF. The CDR3 nucleotides are TGCAGCGTTACACGACTAGCGGGAGGGAGGAATGAGCAGTTCTTC.

The chain carries TRBV5-1 and TRBJ1-4; 8 positions match TRBD1. Germline lookup yields CDR1 SGHRS and CDR2 YFSETQ. The CDR3 spans 14 residues. Trimming at V came to 2 bases and at J to 6 bases, leaving 3 bases not matched to a gene. In DNA, the CDR3 is TGCGCCAGCAGCTTTCAGGGGGCGGATGAAAAACTGTTTTTT. Translation gives CASSFQGADEKLFF.

This clonotype was observed a few times. The V and J genes are TRBV4-1 and TRBJ2-7; the match to TRBD1 covers 9 bases. The CDR3 is 15 residues long. After removal of 1 base from V and 3 bases from J, the junction contained 4 bases not matched to a gene. CDR1 is MGHRA and CDR2 is YSYEKL in the germline V gene. CDR3 protein: CASSQVGQGVYEQYF. CDR3 nucleotide sequence: TGCGCCAGCAGCCAAGTGGGACAGGGTGTCTACGAGCAGTACTTC.

This clonotype has only a few counts. The V gene is TRBV7-2, the J gene TRBJ2-7, with a possible D match to TRBD1 (6 bases). Per germline, CDR1 SGHTA and CDR2 FQGNSA. The CDR3 spans 14 residues. V shed 3 bases and J shed 2 bases, with 11 bases lying between them. The CDR3 DNA follows: TGTGCCAGCAGCTTCGAGACAGGCACCTACGAGCAGTACTTC. It codes for CASSFETGTYEQYF. Supplemented by reference TRBV7-2 and TRBJ2-7, the full variable domain reads GAGVSQSPSNKVTEKGKDVELRCDPISGHTALYWYRQSLGQGLEFLIYFQGNSAPDKSGLPSDRFSAERTGGSVSTLTIQRTQQEDSAVYLCASSFETGTYEQYFGPGTRLTVT.

This clonotype showed up just a few times. The CDR3, as DNA: TGCGCCAGCAGCCCGCGGGGCGGGGGAAGCACAGATACGCAGTATTTT. Encoded protein: CASSPRGGGSTDTQYF. V and J are TRBV5-1 and TRBJ2-3; 7 bases align to TRBD2. J lost 0 bases, V lost 4 bases, and 8 bases had no gene match. The CDR3 is made up of 16 amino acids. Germline V gene lookup returns CDR1 SGHRS and CDR2 YFSETQ.

This clonotype was seen a handful of times. The genes are TRBV28 and TRBJ2-1; 8 bases are shared with TRBD2. The CDR3 is made up of 13 amino acids. Germline-derived CDR1 and CDR2 are MDHEN and SYDVKM. The CDR3 sequence is CARPGLVSNEQFF. CDR3 sequence (DNA): TGTGCTCGACCGGGACTAGTCTCGAATGAGCAGTTCTTC.

The chain couples TRBV29-1 to TRBJ1-1; 8 nucleotides match TRBD1. The CDR3 length is 13 residues. The trim removed 5 bases at V and 5 bases at J, leaving 7 bases unmatched. The germline V gene encodes CDR1 SQVTM and CDR2 ANQGSEA. CDR3 sequence reads: CSVHTGGGTEAFF. In DNA, the CDR3 is TGCAGCGTTCATACAGGGGGAGGTACTGAAGCTTTCTTT.

This clonotype came up a few times. J is TRBJ2-1 and V is TRBV29-1; the match to TRBD1 covers 11 bases. In germline, CDR1 is SQVTM, CDR2 ANQGSEA. The CDR3 is 13 residues long. Trimming at V came to 7 bases and at J to 3 bases, leaving 2 bases not matched to a gene. In DNA form, the CDR3 reads TGCAGCGCCGGGACAGGGGGCTACAATGAGCAGTTCTTC. It translates to CSAGTGGYNEQFF.

The chain employs TRBV9 and TRBJ2-7; D is possibly TRBD2 (5 bases). In germline, CDR1 is SGDLS, CDR2 YYNGEE. This CDR3 spans 14 amino acids. The V gene lost 0 bases and the J gene lost 7 bases, with 14 bases spanning the gap. CDR3 residues: CASSVGAIASEQYF. The CDR3 DNA follows: TGTGCCAGCAGCGTAGGGGCCATAGCGAGTGAGCAGTACTTC.

This clonotype was detected many times. V is TRBV28 and J is TRBJ2-1; TRBD2 agrees at 15 bases. The CDR3 spans 16 residues. Germline CDR1 reads MDHEN; CDR2 reads SYDVKM. V lost 5 bases to trimming and J lost 7 bases; unmatched junction nucleotides: 6. CDR3 amino acids: CASSHPGTSGRNEQFF. In nucleotides, the CDR3 is TGTGCCAGCAGTCACCCCGGGACTAGCGGGAGGAATGAGCAGTTCTTC.

This clonotype was recorded at least ten times. This chain links TRBV24-1 with TRBJ2-1, with 9 positions matching TRBD2. Losses at the gene ends were 4 bases for V and 5 bases for J; bases not matched to a gene: 8. The CDR3 runs 16 residues. Germline V lookup: CDR1 KGHDR, CDR2 SFDVKD. The CDR3 bases are TGTGCCACCAGTGACCCGACTAGCGGAAAAAACAATGAGCAGTTCTTC. The encoded protein is CATSDPTSGKNNEQFF.

There are many counts of this clonotype. The J gene is TRBJ1-5, the V gene TRBV5-6, with 8 bases identical to TRBD1. CDR1 and CDR2 (germline): SGHDT, YYEEEE. Germline trimming cut 3 bases from V and 0 bases from J; bases unmatched to any gene: 5. The CDR3 contains 16 residues. The CDR3 spells CASSSQGAPSNQPQHF. DNA for the CDR3: TGTGCCAGCAGCTCTCAGGGGGCCCCTAGCAATCAGCCCCAGCATTTT.

The V call is TRBV28, the J call TRBJ2-3; D call uncertain. Looked up from germline, CDR1 is MDHEN and CDR2 is SYDVKM. The V and J ends lost 4 bases and 4 bases respectively, with 3 bases between them. The CDR3 length is 11 residues. The DNA for the CDR3 is TGTGCCAGCAGTTCTCCAGATACGCAGTATTTT. Amino acid sequence: CASSSPDTQYF.

Only one count was recorded for this clonotype. The V gene is TRBV4-1, the J gene TRBJ2-1, with 8 bases identical to TRBD2. This CDR3 has 16 residues. Unmatched junction bases numbered 2, after V lost 0 bases and J lost 1 base. Germline CDR1 and CDR2: MGHRA and YSYEKL. Written as DNA, the CDR3 is TGCGCCAGCAGCCAAGACGCGGGAGGATCCTACAATGAGCAGTTCTTC. Translation gives CASSQDAGGSYNEQFF.

This clonotype was seen a handful of times. The chain uses TRBV2 and TRBJ2-3, with TRBD1 matching over 9 bases. Losses at the gene ends were 3 bases for V and 2 bases for J; bases not matched to a gene: 3. CDR3 length equals 15 residues. Germline V CDR1 and CDR2: SNHLY, FYNNEI. CDR3 in DNA: TGTGCCAGCAGTGAGGACAGGGGACTCACAGATACGCAGTATTTT. Protein: CASSEDRGLTDTQYF.

This clonotype has ten or more counts. The gene calls are TRBV7-2 and TRBJ2-2, with no clear D. V lost 1 base and J 4 bases, leaving 10 bases between the germline ends. This CDR3 has 15 residues. Germline CDR1 reads SGHTA; CDR2 reads FQGNSA. CDR3 sequence reads: CASSLGGPGTGELFF. The DNA of the CDR3 is TGTGCCAGCAGCTTAGGTGGCCCCGGCACCGGGGAGCTGTTTTTT.

The chain recombines TRBV10-2 with TRBJ1-2, with D unresolved. Germline V CDR1 and CDR2: WSHSY, SAAADI. This CDR3 contains 13 residues. Trimming stripped 1 base from V and 14 bases from J, with 17 bases between. This CDR3 is CASSEWAPPSLTF. CDR3 sequence (DNA): TGCGCCAGCAGTGAGTGGGCTCCCCCCTCATTGACCTTC.

J is TRBJ2-3 and V is TRBV6-1, with TRBD1 matching 10 bases. CDR1 is MNHNS, CDR2 SASEGT, per germline. The length of the CDR3 is 17 residues. After removal of 5 bases from V and 1 base from J, the junction contained 9 bases not matched to a gene. CDR3 sequence reads: CASSLGGGTGGTDTQYF. CDR3 bases: TGTGCCAGCAGTTTGGGAGGCGGGACAGGGGGCACAGATACGCAGTATTTT.

The rearrangement joins TRBV11-2 to TRBJ1-1; the D is unclear. Trimming removed 7 bases at V and 2 bases at J, with 14 bases between. Germline loops: CDR1 SGHAT, CDR2 FQNNGV. The CDR3 contains 14 residues. CDR3 coding DNA: TGTGCCAGCACCCAATTTCGGGGAAACACTGAAGCTTTCTTT. It codes for CASTQFRGNTEAFF. Full variable domain (rest looked up from reference TRBV11-2 and TRBJ1-1): EAGVAQSPRYKIIEKRQSVAFWCNPISGHATLYWYQQILGQGPKLLIQFQNNGVVDDSQLPKDRFSAERLKGVDSTLKIQPAKLEDSAVYLCASTQFRGNTEAFFGQGTRLTVV.

This clonotype was seen a few times. This sequence joins TRBV5-1 and TRBJ2-7, with a weak D call TRBD1 (5 bases). The CDR3 contains 14 residues. With 2 bases removed from V and 3 bases from J, the gap between germline ends came to 12 bases. Looked up from germline, CDR1 is SGHRS and CDR2 is YFSETQ. The CDR3 is CASSFSRQNYEQYF. CDR3 bases: TGCGCCAGCAGCTTTTCCCGACAGAACTACGAGCAGTACTTC.

This clonotype was seen repeatedly, ten times or more. The chain combines TRBV6-6 with TRBJ2-4, with D possibly matching TRBD1 (6 bases). V was trimmed by 0 bases and J by 6 bases, leaving 6 bases between them. Germline lookup yields CDR1 MNHNY and CDR2 SVGAGI (reference sequence). This CDR3 has 13 residues. CDR3 sequence reads: CASSYSDRNIQYF. CDR3 bases: TGTGCCAGCAGTTACTCGGACAGAAACATTCAGTACTTC.

In this sample, this clonotype turned up a few times. The V call is TRBV2, the J call TRBJ2-7, with 11 bases matching TRBD1. J gave up 6 bases and V 8 bases, and 6 bases lay outside the gene matches. The CDR3 is made up of 13 amino acids. Germline V lookup: CDR1 SNHLY, CDR2 FYNNEI. CDR3 bases: TGTGCCAGCCACGGGACAGGGGGAGGCGAGCAGTACTTC. Translated: CASHGTGGGEQYF. The variable domain in full, completed from reference TRBV2 and TRBJ2-7, reads EPEVTQTPSHQVTQMGQEVILRCVPISNHLYFYWYRQILGQKVEFLVSFYNNEISEKSEIFDDQFSVERPDGSNFTLKIRSTKLEDSAMYFCASHGTGGGEQYFGPGTRLTVT.

This chain connects TRBV7-2 to TRBJ2-7; D remains ambiguous. The germline V and J ends were trimmed by 4 bases and 0 bases, with 10 bases remaining between them. The CDR3 consists of 14 residues. The V gene's germline CDR1 is SGHTA and CDR2 FQGNSA. CDR3: CASSSTASSYEQYF. The CDR3 DNA is TGTGCCAGCAGCTCGACGGCCTCCTCCTACGAGCAGTACTTC.

This clonotype was observed many times. This rearrangement joins TRBV6-5 to TRBJ1-2; 7 nucleotides agree with TRBD1. CDR1 is MNHEY, CDR2 SVGAGI, per germline. V shed 4 bases and J 5 bases; nucleotides not matched to a gene: 10. The CDR3 runs 15 residues. The CDR3 bases are TGTGCCAGCAGTTCCCGGCTAGGGGGCCGATATGGCTACACCTTC. Translation gives CASSSRLGGRYGYTF.